The 9 T cell receptor beta chains below all came from one sample that was sequenced in a study of blood T cell repertoires in COVID-19. The protocol was immunoSEQ multiplex PCR, while the TCRdb copy is restricted to in-frame clones and leaves out a portion. Seen here are about 200,000 clones, about 83% observed once, and the top ten hold 4.5% to 7%. The sample consisted of PBMCs or T cells enriched from blood (not recorded which). These receptors all stem from a man aged 40-49 years with acute COVID-19.

The V call is TRBV7-3, the J call TRBJ2-1; TRBD2 matches at 8 bases. CDR3 length: 18 amino acids. The germline gives CDR1 SGHTA, CDR2 FQGTGA. J was trimmed by 4 bases and V by 1 base; bases with no gene match: 12. In DNA form, the CDR3 reads TGTGCCAGCAGCTTAATCCCAGGTAGCGGGACTTCTTACAATGAGCAGTTCTTC. Protein: CASSLIPGSGTSYNEQFF.

The genes are TRBV29-1 and TRBJ1-1; 11 bases align to TRBD1. The CDR3 covers 13 residues. Germline assignment: CDR1 SQVTM and CDR2 ANQGSEA. J gave up 6 bases and V 7 bases, and 7 bases lay outside the gene matches. The CDR3 is CSERTGGDPEAFF. CDR3 DNA sequence: TGCAGCGAACGGACAGGGGGCGACCCTGAAGCTTTCTTT.

CDR3: CSASRRTDRVPNQPQHF. The CDR3 DNA follows: TGCAGTGCTAGTAGGCGGACTGACAGGGTACCCAATCAGCCCCAGCATTTT. The rearrangement links TRBV20-1 to TRBJ1-5; 7 nucleotides agree with TRBD1. The V gene's germline CDR1 is DFQATT and CDR2 SNEGSKA (reference sequence). Trimming took 3 bases from V and 3 from J; bases not matched to a gene: 14. The CDR3 has 17 residues.

The rearrangement uses TRBV27 and TRBJ2-2; D is ambiguous. Germline V lookup: CDR1 MNHEY, CDR2 SMNVEV (reference sequence). Trimming pared 5 bases from V and 4 bases from J, leaving 8 bases between. The CDR3 contains 13 residues. CDR3 region: CASSHRGTGELFF. CDR3 nucleotide sequence: TGTGCCAGCAGTCACCGAGGCACCGGGGAGCTGTTTTTT.

The chain combines TRBV6-6 with TRBJ2-7; the match to TRBD1 covers 12 bases. The ends lost 10 bases at V and 6 bases at J; junction bases unmatched: 7. CDR1 MNHNY and CDR2 SVGAGI come from the germline V gene (reference sequence). The CDR3 totals 13 residues. The CDR3 bases are TGTGCCACCAAGGGGACAGGGGGCCTCGAGCAGTACTTC. The encoded protein is CATKGTGGLEQYF.

This clone was counted a single time. This chain joins TRBV2 and TRBJ2-7; no firm D call. The V gene lost 8 bases and the J gene lost 0 bases, with 17 bases spanning the gap. From germline, CDR1 is SNHLY and CDR2 FYNNEI. The CDR3 spans 15 residues. CDR3 DNA: TGTGCCAGCTACGATAGTTATGCTTTCTCCTACGAGCAGTACTTC. The encoded protein is CASYDSYAFSYEQYF.

CDR3 residues: CATRSGLGQETQYF. CDR3 nucleotide sequence: TGTGCCACCCGAAGCGGGCTGGGGCAAGAGACCCAGTACTTC. The chain uses TRBV15 and TRBJ2-5, with D tentatively TRBD2 (6 bases). The germline gives CDR1 LNHNV, CDR2 YYDKDF (reference sequence). V was cut by 8 bases and J by 2 bases, with 15 bases left in between. This CDR3 has 14 amino acids. Based on the CDR3 plus reference TRBV15 and TRBJ2-5, the full variable domain is DAMVIQNPRYQVTQFGKPVTLSCSQTLNHNVMYWYQQKSSQAPKLLFHYYDKDFNNEADTPDNFQSRRPNTSFCFLDIRSPGLGDTAMYLCATRSGLGQETQYFGPGTRLLVL.

The chain couples TRBV2 to TRBJ2-5, with TRBD2 matching over 9 bases. Germline V gene lookup returns CDR1 SNHLY and CDR2 FYNNEI. The V segment lost 4 bases and the J segment 1 base; nucleotides outside the gene matches: 1. CDR3 length equals 14 residues. The CDR3 bases are TGTGCCAGCAGTGGTAGCGGGAGCCAAGAGACCCAGTACTTC. As protein: CASSGSGSQETQYF.

The CDR3 nucleotides read TGTGCCAGCAGGAATCCAAGCGGGGGCAATCAGCCCCAGCATTTT. Protein: CASRNPSGGNQPQHF. The J gene is TRBJ1-5, the V gene TRBV28; D gene ambiguous. This CDR3 is built from 15 residues. Trimming left V 6 bases short and J 2 bases short, with 14 bases between. Germline V gene data show CDR1 as MDHEN and CDR2 as SYDVKM.